This paragraph covers one T cell receptor beta chain sequence. Primers used in a second PCR of about 7 to 12 cycles were a sample-barcoded 5' primer and a J-beta primer mix. TCRdb re-analysed the 5' RACE reads in MiXCR, keeping a single row per CDR3 protein. The table has hundreds of thousands of distinct CDR3 sequences, 58% seen once. The CDR3 runs to 13 residues. The germline V and J ends were trimmed by 5 bases and 3 bases, with 11 bases remaining between them. CDR1 is KGHSH, CDR2 LQKENI, per germline. This entry belongs to a study of blood T cells in healthy people across ages. The chain joins TRBV18 to TRBJ2-7; D is ambiguous. The sample comprised blood. This clonotype was obtained from a man aged 55 to 70 in good health. The CDR3 sequence: CASSSAPDYEQYF. The CDR3 DNA reads as TGTGCCAGCTCATCCGCACCGGACTACGAGCAGTACTTC.